Listed here are 8 T cell receptor beta chains from one sample, sequenced in a study of T cells in Graves' hyperthyroidism and ophthalmopathy. From RNA transcripts, TCR beta CDR3 regions were amplified. The HTBI primer set drove a first-round RT-PCR of the TCR CDR3. TCRdb passed the multiplex PCR reads through MiXCR, listing each CDR3 protein once. Here the sample spans more than 600,000 distinct CDR3 sequences, about 16% being singletons. Sequenced material: blood. The receptors derive from a young man with Graves' hyperthyroidism.

This clonotype was counted only a few times. The V gene is TRBV29-1, the J gene TRBJ2-3, with D possibly TRBD2 on 7 matching bases. Germline loops: CDR1 SQVTM, CDR2 ANQGSEA. The length of the CDR3 is 16 residues. The DNA of the CDR3 is TGCACCGTCCGGGGGGCTGTTGCGGGAAGCACAGATACGCAGTATTTT. It codes for CTVRGAVAGSTDTQYF.

This clonotype was seen at least ten times. CDR3 protein: CAISESGGVGNEQFF. DNA for the CDR3: TGTGCCATCAGTGAGTCTGGGGGAGTGGGCAATGAGCAGTTCTTC. This rearrangement joins TRBV10-3 to TRBJ2-1; tentatively, D is TRBD1 or TRBD2 (5 bases each). The CDR3 consists of 15 residues. The V end was cut by 0 bases, the J end by 6 bases, with 12 bases between. Germline loops: CDR1 ENHRY, CDR2 SYGVKD.

This clonotype came up a few times. The chain joins TRBV7-6 to TRBJ2-7; 7 bases are a match to TRBD2. The CDR3 runs 15 residues. CDR1 and CDR2 (germline): SGHVS, FNYEAQ. V gave up 5 bases and J gave up 2 bases; unmatched junction bases: 9. Written as DNA, the CDR3 is TGTGCCAGCAGCGATCTTATGGGAGGGCCCTACGAGCAGTACTTC. Translating it yields CASSDLMGGPYEQYF.

This clonotype was seen many times. The chain employs TRBV5-1 and TRBJ1-3; D call uncertain. Germline-derived CDR1 and CDR2 are SGHRS and YFSETQ. Trimming left V 2 bases short and J 4 bases short, with 10 bases between. This CDR3 is built from 14 residues. The CDR3 spells CASSLNGQGNTIYF. CDR3 nucleotide sequence: TGCGCCAGCAGCTTAAACGGGCAAGGAAACACCATATATTTT.

The chain recombines TRBV5-8 with TRBJ2-7; D is unresolved. Germline V gene sequence: CDR1 SGHTS, CDR2 YDEGEE. The CDR3 covers 12 residues. Trimming left V 5 bases short and J 5 bases short, with 11 bases between. This chain's CDR3 is CASSIPRHEQYF. The CDR3 DNA is TGTGCCAGCAGTATCCCGAGGCACGAGCAGTACTTC.

This clonotype was counted ten times or more. The J gene is TRBJ1-1, the V gene TRBV12-3 or TRBV12-4; TRBD1 might be the D (5 bases). This CDR3 contains 15 residues. The ends were cut back, 0 bases at V and 1 base at J, with 9 bases in the middle. CDR3 DNA sequence: TGTGCCAGCAGTTTAGCGGGACGGCCGAACACTGAAGCTTTCTTT. Protein sequence: CASSLAGRPNTEAFF.

This clonotype was counted many times. The chain uses TRBV28 and TRBJ1-2; D not certain. The germline V gene has CDR1 MDHEN and CDR2 SYDVKM. The CDR3 runs 14 residues. The ends were cut back, 3 bases at V and 5 bases at J, with 13 bases in the middle. CDR3 bases: TGTGCCAGCAGTTTCCTTCAGGAAGGATATGGCTACACCTTC. Translated: CASSFLQEGYGYTF.

This clonotype was seen repeatedly, ten times or more. This chain joins TRBV2 and TRBJ2-7; D might be TRBD2 (5 bases). The germline V and J ends were trimmed by 3 bases and 6 bases, with 12 bases remaining between them. Germline values: CDR1 SNHLY, CDR2 FYNNEI. This CDR3 is 13 amino acids long. The CDR3 sequence is CASSEGVSVEQYF. The CDR3 DNA reads as TGTGCCAGCAGTGAGGGAGTTAGCGTCGAGCAGTACTTC.